What follows are 10 T cell receptor beta chains derived from one specimen sequenced in a study of type 1 regulatory T cells. TCRdb reprocessed the reads with MiXCR, giving one entry per CDR3 protein. The repertoire holds more than 50,000 distinct CDR3 sequences, with approximately 67% as singletons. These receptors have no identified antigens. Sequenced sample: cultured non-Tr1 T cells, either the whole culture or a sorted T cell fraction (not recorded which). These receptors all come from a human donor in good health.

The chain is built from TRBV25-1 and TRBJ1-2, with D possibly TRBD1 on 5 matching bases. Germline CDR1 and CDR2: MGHDK and SYGVNS. CDR3 length equals 17 residues. The V gene lost 2 bases and the J gene lost 7 bases, with 23 bases spanning the gap. This CDR3 is CASSEESGDQHPRGYTF. In DNA form, the CDR3 reads TGTGCCAGCAGTGAAGAGTCGGGGGACCAACATCCGCGTGGCTACACCTTC.

This clonotype has only a few counts. This chain uses TRBV28 with TRBJ2-1; 11 positions agree with TRBD2. This CDR3 spans 20 amino acids. Trimming cost V 6 bases and J 3 bases; bases outside gene matches: 19. The germline CDR1 and CDR2 sequences are MDHEN and SYDVKM. The CDR3 DNA follows: TGTGCCAGCAGGAATCCTCCGGTGCGCTCCGGGACTAGCGGCTACAATGAGCAGTTCTTC. This encodes CASRNPPVRSGTSGYNEQFF. The full variable domain, with the rest looked up from reference TRBV28 and TRBJ2-1, is DVKVTQSSRYLVKRTGEKVFLECVQDMDHENMFWYRQDPGLGLRLIYFSYDVKMKEKGDIPEGYSVSREKKERFSLILESASTNQTSMYLCASRNPPVRSGTSGYNEQFFGPGTRLTVL.

This chain links TRBV6-2 or TRBV6-3 with TRBJ2-7; D remains ambiguous. The CDR3 totals 12 residues. Looked up from germline, CDR1 is MNHEY and CDR2 is SVGEGT. V lost 4 bases, J lost 1 base, and 5 bases lay in between. The CDR3 sequence: CASSSLSYEQYF. CDR3 DNA sequence: TGTGCCAGCAGTTCCCTATCCTACGAGCAGTACTTC.

The chain is built from TRBV2 and TRBJ2-7; TRBD2 might be the D (7 bases). The CDR3 has 15 amino acids. Germline V gene sequence: CDR1 SNHLY, CDR2 FYNNEI. V lost 7 bases and J lost 2, with 18 bases in between. CDR3 residues: CASTYLGGHAYEQYF. CDR3 nucleotides: TGTGCCAGCACCTACCTGGGGGGGCATGCCTACGAGCAGTACTTC.

The chain joins TRBV9 to TRBJ2-7, with a possible D match to TRBD2 (6 bases). V was pared by 0 bases and J by 3 bases, with 13 bases between. Germline V CDR1 and CDR2: SGDLS, YYNGEE. This CDR3 is built from 15 residues. The CDR3 is CASSVDPLGGYEQYF. CDR3 DNA sequence: TGTGCCAGCAGCGTAGACCCCCTCGGGGGCTACGAGCAGTACTTC.

The gene calls are TRBV5-1 and TRBJ2-5; 7 bases map to TRBD2. The junction had 10 bases not matched to a gene; V was cut back by 0 bases and J by 2 bases. Germline V gives CDR1 SGHRS, CDR2 YFSETQ. The CDR3 runs to 17 residues. CDR3 residues: CASSLDLSGRTQETQYF. For the CDR3, the DNA is TGCGCCAGCAGCTTGGATCTTAGCGGGCGGACACAAGAGACCCAGTACTTC.

The rearrangement uses TRBV20-1 and TRBJ1-5, with 9 bases fitting TRBD1. CDR1 and CDR2 from the germline V gene are DFQATT and SNEGSKA (reference sequence). The CDR3 consists of 15 residues. V gave up 2 bases and J gave up 9 bases; unmatched junction bases: 11. The CDR3 sequence: CSARRGQGRQAPQHF. The CDR3 DNA reads TGCAGTGCTAGAAGGGGACAGGGCCGTCAGGCGCCCCAGCATTTT.

The rearrangement joins TRBV5-1 to TRBJ1-1; 9 bases agree with TRBD1. Germline V gene data show CDR1 as SGHRS and CDR2 as YFSETQ. J gave up 5 bases and V 3 bases, and 8 bases lay outside the gene matches. The CDR3 has 15 amino acids. The DNA of the CDR3 is TGCGCCAGCAGCTGGGGACAGGGCCGGGCAACTGAAGCTTTCTTT. Protein sequence: CASSWGQGRATEAFF.

The chain has TRBV12-3 or TRBV12-4 and TRBJ2-1; TRBD2 agrees at 10 bases. The V and J ends lost 5 bases and 4 bases, in that order; junction bases with no gene match: 5. The CDR3 is made up of 15 amino acids. The CDR3 DNA is TGTGCCAGCAGTCATACTAGCGGGACGTACAATGAGCAGTTCTTC. This codes for CASSHTSGTYNEQFF.

DNA for the CDR3: TGTGCCATCAGGGCGGTTGAGAAATCTGGAAACACCATATATTTT. Protein: CAIRAVEKSGNTIYF. The J gene is TRBJ1-3, the V gene TRBV10-3; D unclear. Germline-derived CDR1 and CDR2 are ENHRY and SYGVKD. Trimming shortened V by 6 bases and J by 1 base, and 13 bases separated the two germline ends. The CDR3 totals 15 residues.